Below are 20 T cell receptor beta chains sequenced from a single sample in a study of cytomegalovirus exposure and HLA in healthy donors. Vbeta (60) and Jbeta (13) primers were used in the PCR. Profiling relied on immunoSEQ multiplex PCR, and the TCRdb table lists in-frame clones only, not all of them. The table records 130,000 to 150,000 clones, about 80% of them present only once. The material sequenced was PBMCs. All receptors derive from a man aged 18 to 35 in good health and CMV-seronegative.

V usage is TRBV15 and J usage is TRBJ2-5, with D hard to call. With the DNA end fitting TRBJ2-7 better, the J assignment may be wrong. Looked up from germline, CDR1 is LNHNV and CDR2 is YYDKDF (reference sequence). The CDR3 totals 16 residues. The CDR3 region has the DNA TGTGCCACCAGCAGCACCCTGGCCAGGTCATTACGCGAGCAGTACTTC. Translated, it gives CATSSTLARSLREQYF.

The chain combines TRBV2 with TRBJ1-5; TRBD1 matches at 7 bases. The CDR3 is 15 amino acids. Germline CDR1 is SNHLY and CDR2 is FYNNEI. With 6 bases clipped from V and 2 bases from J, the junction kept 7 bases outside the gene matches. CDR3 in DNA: TGTGCCAGCAGGGGAACAGGGGACCGCAATCAGCCCCAGCATTTT. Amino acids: CASRGTGDRNQPQHF.

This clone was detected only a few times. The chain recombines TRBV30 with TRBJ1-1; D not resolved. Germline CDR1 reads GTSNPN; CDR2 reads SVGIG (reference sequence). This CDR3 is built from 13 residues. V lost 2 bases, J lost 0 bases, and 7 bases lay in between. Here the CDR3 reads CAWSSYLNTEAFF. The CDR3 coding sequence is TGTGCCTGGAGTTCCTATTTGAACACTGAAGCTTTCTTT. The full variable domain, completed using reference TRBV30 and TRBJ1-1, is SQTIHQWPATLVQPVGSPLSLECTVEGTSNPNLYWYRQAAGRGLQLLFYSVGIGQISSEVPQNLSASRPQDRQFILSSKKLLLSDSGFYLCAWSSYLNTEAFFGQGTRLTVV.

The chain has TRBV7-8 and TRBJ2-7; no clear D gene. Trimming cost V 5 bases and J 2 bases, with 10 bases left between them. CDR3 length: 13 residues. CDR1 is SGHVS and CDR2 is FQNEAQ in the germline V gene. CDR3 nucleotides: TGTGCCAGCAGCGGTAGCCGAGCCTACGAGCAGTACTTC. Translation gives CASSGSRAYEQYF.

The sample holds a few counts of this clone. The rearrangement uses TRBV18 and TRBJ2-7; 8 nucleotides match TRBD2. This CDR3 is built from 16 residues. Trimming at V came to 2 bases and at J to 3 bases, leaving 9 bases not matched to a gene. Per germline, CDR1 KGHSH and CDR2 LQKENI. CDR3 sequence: CASSPRLANPLYEQYF. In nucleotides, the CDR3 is TGTGCCAGCTCACCAAGACTAGCGAATCCTCTCTACGAGCAGTACTTC.

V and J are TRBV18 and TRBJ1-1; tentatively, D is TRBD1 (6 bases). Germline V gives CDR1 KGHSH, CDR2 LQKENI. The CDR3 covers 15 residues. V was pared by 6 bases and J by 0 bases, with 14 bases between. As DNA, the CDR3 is TGTGCCAGCTCGCTCGGACAGCACATGAACACTGAAGCTTTCTTT. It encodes CASSLGQHMNTEAFF.

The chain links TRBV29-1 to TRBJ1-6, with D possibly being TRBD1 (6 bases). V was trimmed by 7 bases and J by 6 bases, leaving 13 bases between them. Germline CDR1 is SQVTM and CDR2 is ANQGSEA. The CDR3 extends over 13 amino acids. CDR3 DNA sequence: TGCAGCGCTCAGACAGGTCCTAATTCACCCCTCCACTTT. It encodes CSAQTGPNSPLHF.

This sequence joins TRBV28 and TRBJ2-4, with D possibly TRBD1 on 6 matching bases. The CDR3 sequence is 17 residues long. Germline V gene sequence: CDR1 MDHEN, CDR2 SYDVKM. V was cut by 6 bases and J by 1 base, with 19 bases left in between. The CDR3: CASREIDRQGAKNIQYF. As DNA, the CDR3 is TGTGCCAGCAGGGAGATAGACAGGCAAGGGGCCAAAAACATTCAGTACTTC.

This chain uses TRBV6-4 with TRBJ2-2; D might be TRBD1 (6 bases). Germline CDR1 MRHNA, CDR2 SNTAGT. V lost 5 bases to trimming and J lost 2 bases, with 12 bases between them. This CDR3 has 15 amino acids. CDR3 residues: CASSPGQTNTGELFF. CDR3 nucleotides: TGTGCCAGCAGTCCCGGACAGACCAACACCGGGGAGCTGTTTTTT.

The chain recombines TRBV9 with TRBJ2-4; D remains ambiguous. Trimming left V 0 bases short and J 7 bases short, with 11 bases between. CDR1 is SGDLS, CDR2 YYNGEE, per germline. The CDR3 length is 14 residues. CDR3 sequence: CASSVDRNTNIQYF. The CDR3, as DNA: TGTGCCAGCAGCGTAGACCGAAACACCAACATTCAGTACTTC.

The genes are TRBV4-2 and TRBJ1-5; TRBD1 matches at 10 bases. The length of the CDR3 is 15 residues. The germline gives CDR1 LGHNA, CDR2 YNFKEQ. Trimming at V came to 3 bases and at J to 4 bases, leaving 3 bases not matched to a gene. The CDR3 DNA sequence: TGTGCCAGCAGCCAGGGACAGGGGTATAATCAGCCCCAGCATTTT. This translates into CASSQGQGYNQPQHF.

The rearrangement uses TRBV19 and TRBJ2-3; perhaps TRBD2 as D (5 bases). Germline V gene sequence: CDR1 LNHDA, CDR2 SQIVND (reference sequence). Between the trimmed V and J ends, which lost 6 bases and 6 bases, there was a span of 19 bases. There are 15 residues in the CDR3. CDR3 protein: CASRITSGGDDTQYF. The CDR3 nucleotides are TGTGCCAGTAGGATAACTAGTGGAGGAGACGATACGCAGTATTTT.

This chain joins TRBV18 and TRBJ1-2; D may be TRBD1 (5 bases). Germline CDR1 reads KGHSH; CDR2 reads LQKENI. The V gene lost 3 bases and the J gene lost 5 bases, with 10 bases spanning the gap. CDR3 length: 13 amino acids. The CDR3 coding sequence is TGTGCCAGCTCACCGGGGACTGCTTATGGCTACACCTTC. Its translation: CASSPGTAYGYTF.

As DNA, the CDR3 is TGTGCCAGCAGCCCACTAGCGGGGGGGCCGGGAGAGCAGTTCTTC. Amino acid sequence: CASSPLAGGPGEQFF. The chain joins TRBV7-6 to TRBJ2-1; TRBD2 matches 13 bases. Germline V gives CDR1 SGHVS, CDR2 FNYEAQ. The CDR3 is made up of 15 amino acids. The J segment lost 10 bases and the V segment lost 5 bases, leaving 8 bases of the junction unmatched.

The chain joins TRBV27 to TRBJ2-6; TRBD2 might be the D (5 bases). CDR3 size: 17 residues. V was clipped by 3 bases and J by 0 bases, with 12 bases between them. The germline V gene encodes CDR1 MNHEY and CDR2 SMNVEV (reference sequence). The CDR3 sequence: CASSLDGIYSGANVLTF. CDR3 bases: TGTGCCAGCAGTTTGGACGGGATCTACTCTGGGGCCAACGTCCTGACTTTC.

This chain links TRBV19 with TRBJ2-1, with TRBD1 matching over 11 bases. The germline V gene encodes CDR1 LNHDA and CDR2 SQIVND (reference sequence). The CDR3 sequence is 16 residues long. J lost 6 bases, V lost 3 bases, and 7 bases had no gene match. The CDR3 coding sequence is TGTGCCAGTAGTATCGAAGCCGGGACAGGGGGCAATGAGCAGTTCTTC. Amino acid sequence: CASSIEAGTGGNEQFF. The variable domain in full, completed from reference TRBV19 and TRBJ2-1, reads DGGITQSPKYLFRKEGQNVTLSCEQNLNHDAMYWYRQDPGQGLRLIYYSQIVNDFQKGDIAEGYSVSREKKESFPLTVTSAQKNPTAFYLCASSIEAGTGGNEQFFGPGTRLTVL.

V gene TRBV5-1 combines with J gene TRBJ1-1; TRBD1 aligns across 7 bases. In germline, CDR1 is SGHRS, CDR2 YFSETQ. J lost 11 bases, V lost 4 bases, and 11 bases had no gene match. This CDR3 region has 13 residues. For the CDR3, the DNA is TGCGCCAGCAGCCCCGCGGGAACAGGGGAGGCTTTCTTT. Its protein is CASSPAGTGEAFF.

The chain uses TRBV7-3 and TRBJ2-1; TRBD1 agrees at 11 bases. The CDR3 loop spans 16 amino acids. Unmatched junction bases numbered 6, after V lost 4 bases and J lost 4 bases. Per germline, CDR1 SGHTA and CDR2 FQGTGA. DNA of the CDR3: TGTGCCAGCAGCTACCTGGACAGGGGGCTTTACAATGAGCAGTTCTTC. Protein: CASSYLDRGLYNEQFF.

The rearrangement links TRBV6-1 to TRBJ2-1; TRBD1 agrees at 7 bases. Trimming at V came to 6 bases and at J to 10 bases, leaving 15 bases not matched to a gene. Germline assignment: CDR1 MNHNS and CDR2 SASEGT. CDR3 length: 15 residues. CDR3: CASRQPGQSAPEQFF. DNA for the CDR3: TGTGCCAGCAGACAACCGGGACAGTCGGCTCCAGAGCAGTTCTTC.

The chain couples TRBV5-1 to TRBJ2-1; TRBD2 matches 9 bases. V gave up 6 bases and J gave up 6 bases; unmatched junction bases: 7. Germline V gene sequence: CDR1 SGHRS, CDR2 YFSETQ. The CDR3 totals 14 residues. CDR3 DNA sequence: TGCGCCAGCACCCAGCGGGGGGAACCCAATGAGCAGTTCTTC. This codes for CASTQRGEPNEQFF.